This T cell receptor (beta chain) was sequenced in a study of T cell repertoires in cytomegalovirus infection. Deletions cut 3 bases from V and 2 bases from J, with 8 bases between. This CDR3 has 13 amino acids. The V gene's germline CDR1 is MDHEN and CDR2 SYDVKM. MiXCR, run by TCRdb on the reads, gives a single entry per CDR3 protein. The sample holds 100,000 to 150,000 distinct CDR3 sequences, roughly 9% seen once. This clonotype was counted many times. The chain links TRBV28 to TRBJ2-7; D gene unclear. The sample comprised PBMCs. The source of this sequence is a human donor in good health (CMV status not recorded). Some clones in this sample may be carry-over from other donors' samples. Here the CDR3 DNA reads TGTGCCAGCAGTTTGCCACCAACCTACGAGCAGTACTTC. Encoded protein: CASSLPPTYEQYF.